This T cell receptor beta chain was captured in a study of blood T cell repertoires in COVID-19. Study as a whole: From T cells, B-cell-depleted T cells, or PBMCs came the material, which was cDNA or gDNA.

Original processing methods: Researchers report that nucleated cell counts were estimated from reference gene primer amplification. Method: immunoSEQ multiplex PCR; TCRdb's copy keeps in-frame clones and lacks some. V, J and clone size reflect that table, while D and trimming were determined from the DNA. The table lists hundreds of thousands of clones, roughly 87% of them singletons. The junction had 10 bases not matched to a gene; V was cut back by 4 bases and J by 4 bases. There are 15 residues in the CDR3. CDR1 is SGHVS and CDR2 is FQNEAQ in the germline V gene. Study members were between about 18 and 95 years old and lived in some 26 US regions. The study assigned cohorts using participant-reported clinical history.

The chain employs TRBV7-8 and TRBJ2-7; 7 positions match TRBD2. This TCR came from a woman aged 18-29 years who had recovered from COVID-19. Sequenced sample: PBMCs or T cells enriched from blood (not recorded which). CDR3 amino acids: CASSSPLAVTYEQYF. CDR3 nucleotides: TGTGCCAGCAGCTCCCCCCTAGCGGTCACTTACGAGCAGTACTTC.